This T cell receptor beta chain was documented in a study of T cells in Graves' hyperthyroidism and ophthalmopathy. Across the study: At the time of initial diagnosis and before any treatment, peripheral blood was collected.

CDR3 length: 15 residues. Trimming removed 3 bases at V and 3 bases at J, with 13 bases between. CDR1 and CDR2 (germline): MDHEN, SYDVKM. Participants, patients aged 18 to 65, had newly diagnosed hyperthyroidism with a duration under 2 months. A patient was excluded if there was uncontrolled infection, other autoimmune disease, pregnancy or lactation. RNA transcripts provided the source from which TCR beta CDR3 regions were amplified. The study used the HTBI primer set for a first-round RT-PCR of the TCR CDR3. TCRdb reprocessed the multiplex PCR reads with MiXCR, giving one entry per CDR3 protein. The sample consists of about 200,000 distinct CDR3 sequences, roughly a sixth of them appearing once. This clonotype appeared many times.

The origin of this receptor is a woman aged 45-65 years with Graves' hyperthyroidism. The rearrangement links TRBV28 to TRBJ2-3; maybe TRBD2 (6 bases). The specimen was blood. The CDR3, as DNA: TGTGCCAGCAGTTTCCCCGCGGGATCTACAGATACGCAGTATTTT. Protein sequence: CASSFPAGSTDTQYF.